This record concerns one TCR beta chain sequence. The antigen it recognizes is unknown. Nothing much larger sits one base from this clone, and base qualities are not available. This sample stems from a study of T cells after yellow fever vaccination (dated by TCRdb to the late 2010s). For the wider study: The SMART-Seq v4 Ultra Low Input RNA kit was used to prepare libraries from fractions with low cell numbers. To follow T-cell clones before and after primary and booster YFV17D yellow fever vaccination, bulk TCR alpha and beta repertoires were sequenced over time. Two healthy male donors, one aged 18 to 29 and one aged 30 to 40 years, made up the cohort. Bulk PBMC replicates and cell subsets were isolated from blood drawn at multiple timepoints before and after both primary and secondary immunization.

V gives up 3 bases and J gives up 8 bases, and the segment between their germline ends measures 13 bases. From the cysteine up to the phenylalanine, the CDR3 has a length of 13 residues. Kept here is only the CDR3 DNA, which spans 39 bases and is read in frame from base 1. Instrument on record: Illumina NovaSeq 6000. TCR cDNA was synthesized by 5'RACE template switching, through which a universal primer site and unique molecular identifiers were introduced. Priming for cDNA synthesis came from both the TCR alpha and TCR beta constant segments. Library amplification used two PCR steps, and the second PCR step added sample barcodes and sequencing adapters. Libraries were sequenced on Illumina HiSeq 2500 (2x100 bp) or NovaSeq (2x150 bp). The paper's data handling went like this. MIGEC was used to demultiplex reads and collapse the reads into UMI consensus sequences, and MiXCR was used for V(D)J alignment. Using edgeR on replicate PBMC samples, clonotypes were called vaccine-responding if FDR was below 0.01 and the log2 fold change was above 5 up to day 15. Bulk clonotypes were assigned CD4 or CD8 identity according to which sequenced CD4 or CD8 repertoire held them at higher abundance. TCRdb reran the public reads through fastp at Q25 and MiXCR, keeping productive beta chains. Every CDR3 protein is listed once, alongside the most common genes and DNA of its rows. TCRdb, not the authors, supplied the V and J calls. The sample records about 320,000 distinct CDR3 sequences, roughly 10% of which are singletons. The top ten constitute 3.3% of the sample.

Results the study describes overall, beyond this receptor: A small fraction of clonotypes appeared in both the CD4 and CD8 compartments, likely as a result of convergent recombination. Because only a couple of donors were included in the study, the extent to which the findings can be generalized is limited. The secondary T-cell response was weaker than the primary response but faster, peaking on day 5 instead of day 15. Most clones expanded after primary vaccination were re-detected after the booster (almost 97% of CD4 and approximately 85% of CD8), suggesting broad memory maintenance. Because abundant contaminating clonotypes from the bulk population could be contained in FACS-sorted repertoires, computational filtering was required.

What the treatment or condition label conveys for this sample: live attenuated yellow fever vaccine strain. A standard Ficoll-Paque protocol was used to isolate PBMCs from peripheral blood. CD4 and CD8 T-cell fractions were isolated with Dynabeads CD4 and CD8 positive selection kits. TriZol was used to extract RNA from bulk PBMCs, CD4 and CD8 fractions, and dextramer-positive and dextramer-negative fractions. This receptor was identified in a man younger than 35 who received the YFV17D yellow fever vaccine. The chain uses TRBV12-3 or TRBV12-4 and TRBJ1-2, with a weak D call of TRBD1 (5 bases match). The sample in question was CD4+ T cells sorted from PBMCs, obtained 45 days after the yellow fever booster vaccination. For the CDR3, the sequence is CASSFSNQGGYTF. The DNA sequence follows: TGTGCCAGCAGTTTCAGCAATCAGGGCGGCTACACCTTC.